The next 16 T cell receptor beta chains were all read from a single sample in a study of beta chain features in type 1 diabetes. These receptors lack a known antigen. General study findings and limits: In all four CD4+ subsets, TCRB CDR3 length was significantly, moderately reduced in type 1 diabetes.

cDNA synthesis used the whole RNA isolate, giving expressed TCRB sequences. This table comes from immunoSEQ multiplex PCR, and its TCRdb copy is limited to in-frame clones, with some not included. Altogether a few hundred thousand clones are present, around 15% being singletons, with the ten largest covering 0.07% to 0.095%. The sample taken for sequencing was naive CD4+ T cells from blood. The receptors stem from a man aged 25 to 40 with type 1 diabetes.

This clone was picked up a small number of times. At one end, the junction sequence differs from germline, possibly due to a read error. This sample includes further DNA sequences coding for the same CDR3. This chain joins TRBV7-9 and TRBJ1-1; D remains unclear. CDR1 and CDR2 (germline): SEHNR, FQNEAQ (reference sequence). CDR3 length: 13 residues. The CDR3 region is CASSLALNTEAFF. The DNA of the CDR3 is TGTGCCAGCAGCCTAGCCCTGAACACTGAAGCTTTCTTT.

The chain recombines TRBV13 with TRBJ1-1; no firm D call. Germline values: CDR1 PRHDT, CDR2 FYEKMQ (reference sequence). V lost 5 bases and J lost 8, with 9 bases in between. CDR3 length: 11 amino acids. In nucleotides, the CDR3 is TGTGCCAGCAGCCAAGGATTCGAAGCTTTCTTT. It codes for CASSQGFEAFF.

The chain carries TRBV25-1 and TRBJ2-7, with 8 bases fitting TRBD1. With 3 bases clipped from V and 5 bases from J, the junction kept 6 bases outside the gene matches. There are 14 residues in the CDR3. The germline gives CDR1 MGHDK, CDR2 SYGVNS. The CDR3 sequence is CASSDTGQGHEQYF. In DNA form, the CDR3 reads TGTGCCAGCAGTGATACCGGACAGGGCCACGAGCAGTACTTC.

This chain uses TRBV7-9 with TRBJ2-1; D gene unclear. Germline V gene lookup returns CDR1 SEHNR and CDR2 FQNEAQ (reference sequence). Trimming removed 3 bases from V and 6 bases from J, with 9 bases in between. The length of the CDR3 is 13 residues. CDR3 loop: CASSLFGFNEQFF. The CDR3, as DNA: TGTGCCAGCAGCTTGTTTGGTTTCAATGAGCAGTTCTTC.

This clone was observed a handful of times. V gene TRBV9 combines with J gene TRBJ1-1; D gene unclear. V lost 1 base, J lost 1 base, and 17 bases lay in between. The CDR3 spans 17 residues. Per the germline V gene, CDR1 is SGDLS and CDR2 is YYNGEE. The CDR3 DNA reads TGTGCCAGCAGCGTATTTGCTCTGGGCAGACGGAACACTGAAGCTTTCTTT. This sequence encodes CASSVFALGRRNTEAFF.

This chain joins TRBV7-2 and TRBJ2-5, with D hard to call. The CDR3 contains 17 residues. V shed 4 bases and J shed 1 base, with 19 bases lying between them. CDR1 and CDR2 from the germline V gene are SGHTA and FQGNSA. CDR3 coding DNA: TGTGCCAGCAGCTCACCACTCACCGCGGCAGCCCAAGAGACCCAGTACTTC. Translation: CASSSPLTAAAQETQYF. The full variable domain, completed using reference TRBV7-2 and TRBJ2-5, is GAGVSQSPSNKVTEKGKDVELRCDPISGHTALYWYRQSLGQGLEFLIYFQGNSAPDKSGLPSDRFSAERTGGSVSTLTIQRTQQEDSAVYLCASSSPLTAAAQETQYFGPGTRLLVL.

With regard to this clone: Within the sample, other DNA sequences also encode this same CDR3. The chain combines TRBV9 with TRBJ2-5; no firm D call. There are 13 residues in the CDR3. Trimming removed 2 bases at V and 5 bases at J, with 10 bases between. CDR1 and CDR2 from the germline V gene are SGDLS and YYNGEE. CDR3 DNA sequence: TGTGCCAGCAGCGTGCCAGGTCGGGAGACCCAGTACTTC. This sequence encodes CASSVPGRETQYF.

The gene calls are TRBV29-1 and TRBJ1-4; 7 positions match TRBD1. This CDR3 is 13 amino acids long. Trimming cost V 6 bases and J 5 bases; bases outside gene matches: 6. Germline V lookup: CDR1 SQVTM, CDR2 ANQGSEA. The CDR3 coding sequence is TGCAGCGTCGGTCAACAGGGGAATGAAAAACTGTTTTTT. This codes for CSVGQQGNEKLFF.

This clone appeared a few times. V and J are TRBV15 and TRBJ1-2; 7 bases map to TRBD1. V was clipped by 0 bases and J by 4 bases; unmatched bases: 2. The V gene's germline CDR1 is LNHNV and CDR2 YYDKDF (reference sequence). CDR3 size: 14 residues. CDR3 nucleotide sequence: TGTGCCACCAGCAGAGAAGGGGGCGCCTATGGCTACACCTTC. Translation gives CATSREGGAYGYTF.

V usage is TRBV7-3 and J usage is TRBJ2-7; D is ambiguous. The V gene's germline CDR1 is SGHTA and CDR2 FQGTGA. Trimming shortened V by 2 bases and J by 5 bases, and 13 bases separated the two germline ends. CDR3 length: 14 residues. The CDR3 nucleotides are TGTGCCAGCAGCTTACATCCGTTCCGGAACGAGCAGTACTTC. The encoded protein is CASSLHPFRNEQYF.

This clone was seen a handful of times. The V gene is TRBV5-1, the J gene TRBJ2-5; no clear D gene. There are 12 residues in the CDR3. Germline V CDR1 and CDR2: SGHRS, YFSETQ. The V gene lost 0 bases and the J gene lost 5 bases, with 5 bases spanning the gap. CDR3 loop: CASSLVTETQYF. The CDR3 coding sequence is TGCGCCAGCAGCTTGGTGACGGAGACCCAGTACTTC.

This clone turned up a few times. The rearrangement joins TRBV9 to TRBJ2-1; D gene ambiguous. Trimming shortened V by 0 bases and J by 15 bases, and 16 bases separated the two germline ends. Per the germline V gene, CDR1 is SGDLS and CDR2 is YYNGEE. The CDR3 totals 13 residues. DNA for the CDR3: TGTGCCAGCAGCGTAGATGGTCGGGCTAGTCGGTTCTTC. Protein: CASSVDGRASRFF.

The chain joins TRBV11-2 to TRBJ1-2, with a weak D call TRBD1 (5 bases). Trimming removed 2 bases at V and 2 bases at J, with 12 bases between. The CDR3 is 15 residues long. Looked up from germline, CDR1 is SGHAT and CDR2 is FQNNGV. CDR3 sequence: CASSLLPGHNYGYTF. CDR3 DNA sequence: TGTGCCAGCAGCTTACTCCCCGGACACAACTATGGCTACACCTTC.

This clone showed up just a few times. This sample also contains other DNA sequences that code for the same CDR3. The rearrangement joins TRBV20-1 to TRBJ2-3; D remains unclear. The V and J ends lost 6 bases and 4 bases respectively, with 8 bases between them. The CDR3 length is 11 residues. The V gene's germline CDR1 is DFQATT and CDR2 SNEGSKA (reference sequence). The CDR3 reads CSARRADTQYF. The CDR3 region has the DNA TGCAGTGCCCGAAGAGCAGATACGCAGTATTTT.

This clone has more than one count but fewer than ten. The chain uses TRBV19 and TRBJ2-3, with 14 bases aligning to TRBD2. The length of the CDR3 is 20 residues. Trimming removed 2 bases from V and 5 bases from J; junction bases left unmatched: 15. Germline V gene sequence: CDR1 LNHDA, CDR2 SQIVND (reference sequence). The CDR3 DNA reads as TGTGCCAGTAGTATACGGACTAGCGGGAGGTCCGATACTACAGAAGATACGCAGTATTTT. As protein: CASSIRTSGRSDTTEDTQYF.

This chain links TRBV7-9 with TRBJ2-1; the D is unclear. CDR3 length equals 11 residues. V was clipped by 5 bases and J by 7 bases, with 6 bases between them. The germline V gene encodes CDR1 SEHNR and CDR2 FQNEAQ (reference sequence). The CDR3 protein is CASSAQNEQFF. The CDR3 nucleotides are TGTGCCAGCAGCGCCCAGAATGAGCAGTTCTTC.